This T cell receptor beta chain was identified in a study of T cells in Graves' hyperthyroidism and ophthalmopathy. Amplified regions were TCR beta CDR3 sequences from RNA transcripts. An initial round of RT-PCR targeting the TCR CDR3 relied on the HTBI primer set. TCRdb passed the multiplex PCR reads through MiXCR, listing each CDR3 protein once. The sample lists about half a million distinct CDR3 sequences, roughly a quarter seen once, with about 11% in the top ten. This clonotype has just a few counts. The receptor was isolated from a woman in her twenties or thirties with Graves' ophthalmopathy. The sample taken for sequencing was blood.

CDR3 residues: CASRETGGKGWNTEAFF. The CDR3, as DNA: TGTGCCAGCAGGGAGACAGGGGGCAAAGGTTGGAACACTGAAGCTTTCTTT. The V call is TRBV12-3 or TRBV12-4, the J call TRBJ1-1, with TRBD1 matching 10 bases. The J segment lost 1 base and the V segment lost 6 bases, leaving 11 bases of the junction unmatched. This CDR3 has 17 amino acids.